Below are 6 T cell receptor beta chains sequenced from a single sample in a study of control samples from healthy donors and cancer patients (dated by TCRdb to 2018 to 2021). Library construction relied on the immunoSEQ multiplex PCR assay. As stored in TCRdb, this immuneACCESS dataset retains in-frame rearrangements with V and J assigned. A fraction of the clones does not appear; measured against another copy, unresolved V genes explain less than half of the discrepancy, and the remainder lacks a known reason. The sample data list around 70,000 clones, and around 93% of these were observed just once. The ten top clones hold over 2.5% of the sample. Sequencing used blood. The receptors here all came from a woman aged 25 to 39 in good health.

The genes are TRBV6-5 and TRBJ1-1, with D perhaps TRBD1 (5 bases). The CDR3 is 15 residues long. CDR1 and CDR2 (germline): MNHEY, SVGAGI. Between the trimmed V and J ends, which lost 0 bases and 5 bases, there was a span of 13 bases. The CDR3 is CASSYSQARGTEAFF. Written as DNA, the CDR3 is TGTGCCAGCAGTTACTCGCAGGCTAGGGGAACTGAAGCTTTCTTT.

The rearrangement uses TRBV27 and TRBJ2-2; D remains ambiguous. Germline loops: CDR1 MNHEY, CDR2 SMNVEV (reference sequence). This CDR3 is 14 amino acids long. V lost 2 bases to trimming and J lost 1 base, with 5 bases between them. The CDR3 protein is CASSLTGNTGELFF. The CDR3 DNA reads TGTGCCAGCAGTTTAACCGGGAACACCGGGGAGCTGTTTTTT.

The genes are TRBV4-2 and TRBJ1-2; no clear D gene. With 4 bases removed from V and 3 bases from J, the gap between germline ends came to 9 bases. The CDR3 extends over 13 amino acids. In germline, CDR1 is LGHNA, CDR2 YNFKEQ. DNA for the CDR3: TGTGCCAGCAGCCGAGGCTGGGACTATGGCTACACCTTC. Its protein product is CASSRGWDYGYTF.

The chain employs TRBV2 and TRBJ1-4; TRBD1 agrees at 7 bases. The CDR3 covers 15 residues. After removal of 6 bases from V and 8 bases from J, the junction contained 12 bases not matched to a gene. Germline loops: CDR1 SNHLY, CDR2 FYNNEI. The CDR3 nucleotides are TGTGCCAGCAGCCTTTACAGGGGAGAAACGGAAAAACTGTTTTTT. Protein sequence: CASSLYRGETEKLFF. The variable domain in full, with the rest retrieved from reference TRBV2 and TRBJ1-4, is EPEVTQTPSHQVTQMGQEVILRCVPISNHLYFYWYRQILGQKVEFLVSFYNNEISEKSEIFDDQFSVERPDGSNFTLKIRSTKLEDSAMYFCASSLYRGETEKLFFGSGTQLSVL.

CDR3 nucleotide sequence: TGTGCCAGCAGCCTCCTAGCGGCTTCCTACAATGAGCAGTTCTTC. Amino acids: CASSLLAASYNEQFF. This chain uses TRBV3-1 (or the pseudogene TRBV3-2) with TRBJ2-1; 7 bases map to TRBD2. Germline-derived CDR1 and CDR2 are LGHDT and YNNKEL (reference sequence). The CDR3 spans 15 residues. Trimming cost V 4 bases and J 1 base; bases outside gene matches: 4.

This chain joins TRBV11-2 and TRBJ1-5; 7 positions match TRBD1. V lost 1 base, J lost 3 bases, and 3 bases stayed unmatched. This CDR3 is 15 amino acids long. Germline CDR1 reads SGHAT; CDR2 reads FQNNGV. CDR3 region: CASSLGGQINQPQHF. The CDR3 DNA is TGTGCCAGCAGCTTAGGGGGACAGATCAATCAGCCCCAGCATTTT.